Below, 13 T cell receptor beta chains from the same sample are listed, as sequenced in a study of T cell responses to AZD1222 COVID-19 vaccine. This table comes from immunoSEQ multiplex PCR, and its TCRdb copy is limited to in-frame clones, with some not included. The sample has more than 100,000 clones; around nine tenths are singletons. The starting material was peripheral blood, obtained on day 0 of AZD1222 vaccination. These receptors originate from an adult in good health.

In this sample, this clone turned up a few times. The CDR3 protein is CATSDLGTGELFF. CDR3 coding DNA: TGTGCCACCAGTGATTTGGGCACCGGGGAGCTGTTTTTT. The chain carries TRBV24-1 and TRBJ2-2; D is ambiguous. Germline V gene lookup returns CDR1 KGHDR and CDR2 SFDVKD. CDR3 length equals 13 residues. The V gene lost 0 bases and the J gene lost 4 bases, with 2 bases spanning the gap.

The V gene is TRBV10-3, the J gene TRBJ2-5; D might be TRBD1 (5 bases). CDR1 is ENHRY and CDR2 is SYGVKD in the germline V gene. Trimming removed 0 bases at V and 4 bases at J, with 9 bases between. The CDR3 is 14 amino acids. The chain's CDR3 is CAISESSGPETQYF. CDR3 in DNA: TGTGCCATCAGTGAGTCATCAGGGCCAGAGACCCAGTACTTC.

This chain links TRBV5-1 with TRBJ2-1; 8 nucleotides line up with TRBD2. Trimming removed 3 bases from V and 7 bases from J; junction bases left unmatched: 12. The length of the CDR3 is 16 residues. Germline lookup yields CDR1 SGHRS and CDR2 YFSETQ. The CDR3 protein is CASSYHGGAKGNEQFF. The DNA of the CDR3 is TGCGCCAGCAGCTACCACGGGGGGGCCAAGGGGAATGAGCAGTTCTTC.

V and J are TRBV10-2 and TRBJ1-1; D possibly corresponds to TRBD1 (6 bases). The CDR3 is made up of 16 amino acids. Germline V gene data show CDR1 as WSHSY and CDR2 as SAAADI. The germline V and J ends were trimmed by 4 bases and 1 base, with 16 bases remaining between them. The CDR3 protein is CASSALGQVRNTEAFF. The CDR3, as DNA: TGCGCCAGCAGTGCTTTGGGACAAGTGAGGAACACTGAAGCTTTCTTT.

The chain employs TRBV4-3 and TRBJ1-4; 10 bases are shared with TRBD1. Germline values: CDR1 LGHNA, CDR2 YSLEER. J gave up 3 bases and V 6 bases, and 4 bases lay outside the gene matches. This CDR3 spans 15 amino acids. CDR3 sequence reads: CASSPGQGANEKLFF. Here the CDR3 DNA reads TGCGCCAGCAGTCCCGGACAGGGGGCTAATGAAAAACTGTTTTTT.

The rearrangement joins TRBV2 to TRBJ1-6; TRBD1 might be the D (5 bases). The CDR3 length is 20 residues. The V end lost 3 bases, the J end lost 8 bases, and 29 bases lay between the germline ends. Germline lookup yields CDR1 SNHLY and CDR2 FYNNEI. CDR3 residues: CASSEFIGQGDIVGDSPLHF. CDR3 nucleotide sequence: TGTGCCAGCAGTGAGTTTATCGGGCAGGGAGACATAGTGGGCGATTCACCCCTCCACTTT.

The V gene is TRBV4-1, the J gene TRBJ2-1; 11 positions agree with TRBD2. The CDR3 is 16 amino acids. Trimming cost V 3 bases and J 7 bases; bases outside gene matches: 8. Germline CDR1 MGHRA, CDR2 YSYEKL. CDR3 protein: CASSQYRLAGRNEQFF. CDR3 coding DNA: TGCGCCAGCAGCCAGTATAGACTAGCGGGAAGGAATGAGCAGTTCTTC.

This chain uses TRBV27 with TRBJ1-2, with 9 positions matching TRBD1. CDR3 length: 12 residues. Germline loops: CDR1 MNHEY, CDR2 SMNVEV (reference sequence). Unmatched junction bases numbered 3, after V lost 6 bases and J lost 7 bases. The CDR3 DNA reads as TGTGCCAGCAGCACAGGGGGCCTTGGCTACACCTTC. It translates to CASSTGGLGYTF.

The CDR3 bases are TGTGCCAGCAGCCCTCAGGCGACAGGGACAGAGACCCAGTACTTC. This encodes CASSPQATGTETQYF. The chain is built from TRBV7-3 and TRBJ2-5, with 7 bases identical to TRBD1. CDR1 and CDR2 from the germline V gene are SGHTA and FQGTGA. CDR3 length equals 15 residues. V lost 5 bases and J lost 4; bases outside the gene matches: 10. The whole variable domain, filled in from reference TRBV7-3 and TRBJ2-5, reads GAGVSQTPSNKVTEKGKYVELRCDPISGHTALYWYRQSLGQGPEFLIYFQGTGAADDSGLPNDRFFAVRPEGSVSTLKIQRTERGDSAVYLCASSPQATGTETQYFGPGTRLLVL.

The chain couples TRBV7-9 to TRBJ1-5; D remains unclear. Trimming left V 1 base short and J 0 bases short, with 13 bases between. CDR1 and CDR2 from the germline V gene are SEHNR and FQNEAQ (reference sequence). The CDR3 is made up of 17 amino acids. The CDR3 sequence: CASSLGTDSYSNQPQHF. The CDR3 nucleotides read TGTGCCAGCAGCTTAGGAACGGACTCATATAGCAATCAGCCCCAGCATTTT.

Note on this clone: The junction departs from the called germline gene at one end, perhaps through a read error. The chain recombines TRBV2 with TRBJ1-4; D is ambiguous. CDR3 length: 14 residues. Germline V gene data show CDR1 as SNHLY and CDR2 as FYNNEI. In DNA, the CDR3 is TGTGCCAGTAGTGGTAGTCAGATTAATGAAAAACTGTTTTTT. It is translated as CASSGSQINEKLFF.

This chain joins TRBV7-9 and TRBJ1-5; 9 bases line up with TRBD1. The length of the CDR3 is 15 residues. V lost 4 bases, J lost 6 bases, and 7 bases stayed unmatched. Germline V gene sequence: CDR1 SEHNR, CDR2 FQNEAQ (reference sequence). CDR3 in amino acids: CASSSEDRGAQPQHF. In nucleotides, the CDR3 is TGTGCCAGCAGCTCCGAGGACAGGGGTGCTCAGCCCCAGCATTTT.

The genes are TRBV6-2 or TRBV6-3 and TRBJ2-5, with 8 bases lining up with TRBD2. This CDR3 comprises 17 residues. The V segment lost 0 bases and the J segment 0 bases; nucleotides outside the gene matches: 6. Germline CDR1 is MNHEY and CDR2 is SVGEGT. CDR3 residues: CASSYSGSGVHQETQYF. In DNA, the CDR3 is TGTGCCAGCAGTTACTCGGGTAGCGGGGTCCACCAAGAGACCCAGTACTTC.